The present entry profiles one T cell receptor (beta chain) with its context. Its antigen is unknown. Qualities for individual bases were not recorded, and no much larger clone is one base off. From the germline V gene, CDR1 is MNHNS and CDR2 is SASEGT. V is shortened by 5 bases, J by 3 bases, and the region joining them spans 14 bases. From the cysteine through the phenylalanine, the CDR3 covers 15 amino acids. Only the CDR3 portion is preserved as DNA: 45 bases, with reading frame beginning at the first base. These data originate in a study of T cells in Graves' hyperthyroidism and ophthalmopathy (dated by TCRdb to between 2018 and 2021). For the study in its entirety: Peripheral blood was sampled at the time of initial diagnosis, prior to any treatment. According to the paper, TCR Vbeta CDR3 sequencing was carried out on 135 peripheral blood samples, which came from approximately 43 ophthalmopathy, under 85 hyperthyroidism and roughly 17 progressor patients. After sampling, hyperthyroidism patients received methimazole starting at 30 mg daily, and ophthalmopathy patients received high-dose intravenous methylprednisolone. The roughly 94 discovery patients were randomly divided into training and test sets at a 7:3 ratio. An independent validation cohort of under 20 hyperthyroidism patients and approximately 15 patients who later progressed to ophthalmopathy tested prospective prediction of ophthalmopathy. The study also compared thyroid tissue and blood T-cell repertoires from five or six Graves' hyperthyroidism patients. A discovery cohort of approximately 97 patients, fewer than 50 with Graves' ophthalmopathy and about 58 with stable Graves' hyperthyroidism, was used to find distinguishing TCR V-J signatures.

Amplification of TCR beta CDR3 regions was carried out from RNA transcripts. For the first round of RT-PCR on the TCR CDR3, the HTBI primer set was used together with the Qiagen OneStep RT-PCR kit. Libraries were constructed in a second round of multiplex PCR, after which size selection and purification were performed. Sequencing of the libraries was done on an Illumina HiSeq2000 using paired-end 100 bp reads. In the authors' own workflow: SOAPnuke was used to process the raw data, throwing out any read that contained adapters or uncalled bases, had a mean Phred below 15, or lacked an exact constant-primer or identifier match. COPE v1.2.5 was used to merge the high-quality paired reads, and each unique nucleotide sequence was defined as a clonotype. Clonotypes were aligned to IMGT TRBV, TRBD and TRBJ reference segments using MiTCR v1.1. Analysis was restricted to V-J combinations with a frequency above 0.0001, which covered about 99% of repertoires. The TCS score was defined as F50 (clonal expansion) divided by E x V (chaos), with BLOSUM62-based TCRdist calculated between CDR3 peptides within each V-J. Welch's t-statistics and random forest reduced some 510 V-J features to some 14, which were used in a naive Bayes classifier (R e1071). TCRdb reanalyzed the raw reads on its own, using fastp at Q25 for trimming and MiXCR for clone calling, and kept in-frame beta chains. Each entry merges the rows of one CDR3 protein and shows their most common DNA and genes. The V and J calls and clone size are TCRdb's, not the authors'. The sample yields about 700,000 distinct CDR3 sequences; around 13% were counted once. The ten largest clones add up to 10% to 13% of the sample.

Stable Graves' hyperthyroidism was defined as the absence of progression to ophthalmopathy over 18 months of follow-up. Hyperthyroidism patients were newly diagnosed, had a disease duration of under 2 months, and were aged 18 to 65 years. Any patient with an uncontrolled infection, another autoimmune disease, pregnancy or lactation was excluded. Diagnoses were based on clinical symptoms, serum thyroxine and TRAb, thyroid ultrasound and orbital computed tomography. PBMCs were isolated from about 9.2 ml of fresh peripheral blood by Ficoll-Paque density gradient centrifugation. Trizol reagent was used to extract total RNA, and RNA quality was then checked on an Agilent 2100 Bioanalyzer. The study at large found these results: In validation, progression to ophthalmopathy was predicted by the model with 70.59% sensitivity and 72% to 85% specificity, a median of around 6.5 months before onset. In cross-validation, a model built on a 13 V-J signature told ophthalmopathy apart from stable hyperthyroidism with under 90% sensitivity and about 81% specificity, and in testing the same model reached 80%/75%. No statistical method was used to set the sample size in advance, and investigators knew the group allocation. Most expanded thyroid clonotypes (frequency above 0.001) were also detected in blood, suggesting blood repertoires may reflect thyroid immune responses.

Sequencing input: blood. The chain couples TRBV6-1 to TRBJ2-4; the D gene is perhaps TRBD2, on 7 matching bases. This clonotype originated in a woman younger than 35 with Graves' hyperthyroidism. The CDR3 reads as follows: CASSWEGDGKNIQYF. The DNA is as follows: TGTGCCAGCAGTTGGGAGGGGGACGGCAAAAACATTCAGTACTTC.